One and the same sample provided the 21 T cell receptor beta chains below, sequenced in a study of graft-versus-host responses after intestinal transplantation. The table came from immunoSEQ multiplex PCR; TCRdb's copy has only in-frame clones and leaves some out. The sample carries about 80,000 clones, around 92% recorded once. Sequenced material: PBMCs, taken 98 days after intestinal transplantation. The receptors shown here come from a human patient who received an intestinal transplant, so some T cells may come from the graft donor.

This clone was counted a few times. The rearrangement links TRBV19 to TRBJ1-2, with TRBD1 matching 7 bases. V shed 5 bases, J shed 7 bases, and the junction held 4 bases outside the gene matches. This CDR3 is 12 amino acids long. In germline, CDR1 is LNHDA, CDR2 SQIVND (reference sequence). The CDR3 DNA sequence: TGTGCCAGTAGTCCCAGGGACAGTGGCTACACCTTC. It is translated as CASSPRDSGYTF.

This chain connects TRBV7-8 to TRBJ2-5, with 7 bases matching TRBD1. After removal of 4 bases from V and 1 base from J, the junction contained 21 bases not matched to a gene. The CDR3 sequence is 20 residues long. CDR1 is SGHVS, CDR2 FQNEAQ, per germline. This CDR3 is CASSSPEAGTALEVQETQYF. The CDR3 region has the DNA TGTGCCAGCAGCTCTCCCGAGGCCGGGACAGCCCTGGAGGTCCAAGAGACCCAGTACTTC. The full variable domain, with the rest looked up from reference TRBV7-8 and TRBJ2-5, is GAGVSQSPRYKVAKRGQDVALRCDPISGHVSLFWYQQALGQGPEFLTYFQNEAQLDKSGLPSDRFFAERPEGSVSTLKIQRTQQEDSAVYLCASSSPEAGTALEVQETQYFGPGTRLLVL.

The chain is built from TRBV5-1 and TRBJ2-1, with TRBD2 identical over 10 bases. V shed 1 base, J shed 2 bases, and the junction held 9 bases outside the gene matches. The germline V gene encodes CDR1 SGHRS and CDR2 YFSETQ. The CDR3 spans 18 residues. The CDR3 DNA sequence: TGCGCCAGCAGCTTGAACCTAGCGGGAGTGTGGACCTACAATGAGCAGTTCTTC. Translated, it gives CASSLNLAGVWTYNEQFF.

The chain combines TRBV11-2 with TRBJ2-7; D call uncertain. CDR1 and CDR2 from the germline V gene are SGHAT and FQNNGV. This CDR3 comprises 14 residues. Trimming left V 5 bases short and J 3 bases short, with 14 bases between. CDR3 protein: CASSTPAIGYEQYF. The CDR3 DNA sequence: TGTGCCAGCAGCACCCCGGCCATAGGCTACGAGCAGTACTTC.

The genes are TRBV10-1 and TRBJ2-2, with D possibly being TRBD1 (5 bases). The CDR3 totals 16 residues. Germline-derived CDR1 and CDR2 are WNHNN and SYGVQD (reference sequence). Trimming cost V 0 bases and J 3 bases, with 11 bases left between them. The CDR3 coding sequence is TGCGCCAGCAGTGAGTCGGTGACAGCCTACACCGGGGAGCTGTTTTTT. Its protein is CASSESVTAYTGELFF.

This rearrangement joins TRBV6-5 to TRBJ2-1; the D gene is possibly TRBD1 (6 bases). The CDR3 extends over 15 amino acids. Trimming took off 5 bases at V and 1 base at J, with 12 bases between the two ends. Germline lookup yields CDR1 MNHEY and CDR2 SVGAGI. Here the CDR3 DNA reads TGTGCCAGCAGTCCCGGGACAAATTCCTACAATGAGCAGTTCTTC. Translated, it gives CASSPGTNSYNEQFF.

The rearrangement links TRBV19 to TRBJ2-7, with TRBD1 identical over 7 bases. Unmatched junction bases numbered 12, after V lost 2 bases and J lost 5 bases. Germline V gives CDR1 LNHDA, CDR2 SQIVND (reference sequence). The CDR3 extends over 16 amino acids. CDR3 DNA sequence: TGTGCCAGTAGTATATCAGGCCGACAGGGTATCCACGAGCAGTACTTC. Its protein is CASSISGRQGIHEQYF.

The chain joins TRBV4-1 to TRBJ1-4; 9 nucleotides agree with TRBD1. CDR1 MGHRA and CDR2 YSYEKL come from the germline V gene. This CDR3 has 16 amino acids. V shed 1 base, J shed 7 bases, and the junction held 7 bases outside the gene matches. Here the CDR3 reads CASSQVGQGGGEKLFF. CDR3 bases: TGCGCCAGCAGCCAAGTGGGACAGGGAGGGGGTGAAAAACTGTTTTTT.

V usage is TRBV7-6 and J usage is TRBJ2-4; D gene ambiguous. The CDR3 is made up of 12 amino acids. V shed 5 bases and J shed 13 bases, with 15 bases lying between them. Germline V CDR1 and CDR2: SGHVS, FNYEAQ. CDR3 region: CASSHTNGPQYF. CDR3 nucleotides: TGTGCCAGCAGCCACACTAACGGGCCGCAGTACTTC.

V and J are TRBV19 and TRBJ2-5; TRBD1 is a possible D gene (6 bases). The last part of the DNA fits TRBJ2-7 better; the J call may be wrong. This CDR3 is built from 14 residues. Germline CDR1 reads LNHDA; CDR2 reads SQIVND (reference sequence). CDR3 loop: CASSTPGDSYEQYF. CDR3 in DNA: TGTGCCAGTAGTACCCCAGGGGATTCCTACGAGCAGTACTTC.

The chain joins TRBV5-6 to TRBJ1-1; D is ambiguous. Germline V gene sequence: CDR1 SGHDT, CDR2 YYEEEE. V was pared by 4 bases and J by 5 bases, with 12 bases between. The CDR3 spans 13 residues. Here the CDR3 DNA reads TGTGCCAGCAGCCCGGGTCTAGCTACTGAAGCTTTCTTT. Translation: CASSPGLATEAFF.

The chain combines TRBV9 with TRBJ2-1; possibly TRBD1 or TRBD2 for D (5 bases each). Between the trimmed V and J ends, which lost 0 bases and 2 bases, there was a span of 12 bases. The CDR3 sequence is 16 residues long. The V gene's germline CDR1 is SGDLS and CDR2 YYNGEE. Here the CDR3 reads CASSVASGRAYNEQFF. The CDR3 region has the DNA TGTGCCAGCAGCGTAGCTTCAGGGCGGGCCTACAATGAGCAGTTCTTC.

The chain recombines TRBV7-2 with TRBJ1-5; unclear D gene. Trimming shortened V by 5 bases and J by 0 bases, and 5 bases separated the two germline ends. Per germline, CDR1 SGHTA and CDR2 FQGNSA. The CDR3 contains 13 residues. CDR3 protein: CASSHDSNQPQHF. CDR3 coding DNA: TGTGCCAGCAGCCACGATAGCAATCAGCCCCAGCATTTT.

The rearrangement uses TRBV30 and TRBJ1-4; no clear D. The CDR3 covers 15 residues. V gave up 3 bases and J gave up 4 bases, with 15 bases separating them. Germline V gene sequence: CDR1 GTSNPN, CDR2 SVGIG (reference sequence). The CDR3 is CAWRSLGAINEKLFF. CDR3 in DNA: TGTGCCTGGAGGTCCCTTGGTGCCATTAATGAAAAACTGTTTTTT.

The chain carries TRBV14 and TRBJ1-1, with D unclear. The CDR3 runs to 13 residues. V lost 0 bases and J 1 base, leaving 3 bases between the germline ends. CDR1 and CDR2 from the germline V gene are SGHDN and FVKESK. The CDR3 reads CASSQDRNTEAFF. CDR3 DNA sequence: TGTGCCAGCAGCCAAGACAGGAACACTGAAGCTTTCTTT.

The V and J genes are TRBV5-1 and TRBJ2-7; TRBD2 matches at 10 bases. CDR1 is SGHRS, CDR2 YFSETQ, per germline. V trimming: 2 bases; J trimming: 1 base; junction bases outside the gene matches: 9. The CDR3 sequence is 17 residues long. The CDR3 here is CASSFSSRTSGSYEQYF. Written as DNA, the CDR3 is TGCGCCAGCAGCTTTAGTTCGCGGACTAGCGGTTCCTACGAGCAGTACTTC. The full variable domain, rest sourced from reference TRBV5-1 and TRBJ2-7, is KAGVTQTPRYLIKTRGQQVTLSCSPISGHRSVSWYQQTPGQGLQFLFEYFSETQRNKGNFPGRFSGRQFSNSRSEMNVSTLELGDSALYLCASSFSSRTSGSYEQYFGPGTRLTVT.

The CDR3 DNA reads TGCAGTGCTGACACTGAAGCTTTCTTT. Translating gives CSADTEAFF. The rearrangement joins TRBV20-1 to TRBJ1-1, with unresolved D. Germline-derived CDR1 and CDR2 are DFQATT and SNEGSKA (reference sequence). This CDR3 is built from 9 residues. The V end lost 5 bases, the J end lost 3 bases, and 1 base lay between the germline ends.

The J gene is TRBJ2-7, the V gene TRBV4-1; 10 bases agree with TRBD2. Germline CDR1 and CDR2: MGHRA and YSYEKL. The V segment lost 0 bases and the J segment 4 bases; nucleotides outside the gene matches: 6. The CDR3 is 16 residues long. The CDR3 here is CASSQEGGLAAYEQYF. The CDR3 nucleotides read TGCGCCAGCAGCCAAGAGGGAGGACTAGCGGCGTACGAGCAGTACTTC.

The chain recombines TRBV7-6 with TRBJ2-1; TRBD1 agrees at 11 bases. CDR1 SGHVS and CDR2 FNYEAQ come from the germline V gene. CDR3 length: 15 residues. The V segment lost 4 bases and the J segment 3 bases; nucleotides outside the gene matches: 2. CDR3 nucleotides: TGTGCCAGCAGCTCCGGGACAGGGGGCTACAATGAGCAGTTCTTC. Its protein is CASSSGTGGYNEQFF.

This chain's CDR3 is CASSVADISSGFTDTQYF. The CDR3 region has the DNA TGTGCCAGCAGCGTAGCGGACATCTCGTCAGGATTCACAGATACGCAGTATTTT. The V gene is TRBV9, the J gene TRBJ2-3; D perhaps matches TRBD1 (5 bases). The V gene's germline CDR1 is SGDLS and CDR2 YYNGEE. V lost 0 bases to trimming and J lost 2 bases, with 19 bases between them. The length of the CDR3 is 18 residues.

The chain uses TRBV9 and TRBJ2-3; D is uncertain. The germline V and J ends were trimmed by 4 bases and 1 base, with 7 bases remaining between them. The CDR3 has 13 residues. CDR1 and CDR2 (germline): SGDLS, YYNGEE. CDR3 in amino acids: CASSPRGTDTQYF. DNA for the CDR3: TGTGCCAGCAGCCCTCGGGGCACAGATACGCAGTATTTT.